The 10 T cell receptor beta chains reported below all come from one sample, sequenced in a study of spatial heterogeneity in lung cancer. MiXCR was run by TCRdb on the 5' RACE reads, yielding one entry per CDR3 protein. The data contain roughly 4,800 distinct CDR3 sequences, approximately 8.7% of them singletons. Study-wide results and caveats: Counts of expanded alpha and beta TCRs within tumors tracked the tumor nonsynonymous mutation count.

Their recognized antigens are unknown. Time point here: sample taken at primary tumor resection. Specimen: lung tumor tissue, collected at surgery. The origin of the receptors is a male donor with early-stage non-small cell lung cancer.

This clonotype qualifies as medium-sized. The chain uses TRBV6-5 and TRBJ2-1, with TRBD2 identical over 9 bases. Germline V gene data show CDR1 as MNHEY and CDR2 as SVGAGI. This CDR3 is 15 amino acids long. With 7 bases clipped from V and 0 bases from J, the junction kept 4 bases outside the gene matches. The CDR3 DNA reads as TGTGCCAGCACTCTAGCGGGGAGCTCCTACAATGAGCAGTTCTTC. This encodes CASTLAGSSYNEQFF.

This clonotype is categorized as medium-sized. This sequence joins TRBV6-1 and TRBJ1-5; TRBD1 aligns across 7 bases. The trim removed 4 bases at V and 7 bases at J, leaving 4 bases unmatched. This CDR3 has 13 residues. Germline values: CDR1 MNHNS, CDR2 SASEGT. In DNA, the CDR3 is TGTGCCAGCAGTGGTGACAGGGCCCAGCCCCAGCATTTT. Translated: CASSGDRAQPQHF.

This clonotype came up many times. This chain joins TRBV5-1 and TRBJ2-2; D is perhaps TRBD1 (5 bases). The CDR3 runs 16 residues. The germline V and J ends were trimmed by 1 base and 6 bases, with 16 bases remaining between them. Germline CDR1 and CDR2: SGHRS and YFSETQ. Here the CDR3 DNA reads TGCGCCAGCAGCTTGTCATCAGGGTGGCAGGCCGGGGAGCTGTTTTTT. This gives the protein CASSLSSGWQAGELFF.

This clonotype is medium-sized. The chain employs TRBV20-1 and TRBJ2-1; unclear D gene. CDR1 and CDR2 from the germline V gene are DFQATT and SNEGSKA (reference sequence). Between the trimmed V and J ends, which lost 0 bases and 9 bases, there was a span of 3 bases. The CDR3 extends over 10 amino acids. Here the CDR3 reads CSARDLEQFF. The CDR3 bases are TGCAGTGCTAGAGACCTTGAGCAGTTCTTC.

At least ten counts were recorded for this clonotype. The rearrangement uses TRBV20-1 and TRBJ2-1; tentative D call: TRBD1 (6 bases). The germline gives CDR1 DFQATT, CDR2 SNEGSKA (reference sequence). CDR3 length: 15 amino acids. V was cut by 6 bases and J by 3 bases, with 18 bases left in between. The CDR3 DNA reads TGCAGTGCCCCCCCAGGGGACATCAACTACAATGAGCAGTTCTTC. It yields the protein CSAPPGDINYNEQFF.

Relative to its sample, this clonotype is medium-sized. The rearrangement links TRBV7-9 to TRBJ1-5, with 8 nucleotides matching TRBD1. The CDR3 runs to 15 residues. CDR1 is SEHNR and CDR2 is FQNEAQ in the germline V gene (reference sequence). V dropped 1 base and J dropped 5; count of bases not matched to a gene: 4. CDR3 residues: CASSLVGQGDQPQHF. The CDR3 bases are TGTGCCAGCAGCTTAGTCGGACAGGGAGATCAGCCCCAGCATTTT.

This clonotype was recorded many times. V usage is TRBV6-2 or TRBV6-3 and J usage is TRBJ2-7; D not certain. Germline CDR1 reads MNHEY; CDR2 reads SVGEGT. The CDR3 has 13 amino acids. V lost 5 bases, J lost 2 bases, and 10 bases lay in between. The CDR3 region has the DNA TGTGCCAGCAGTGATCAGGCCCCCTACGAGCAGTACTTC. This translates into CASSDQAPYEQYF.

The chain recombines TRBV7-2 with TRBJ1-1; the D gene is possibly TRBD1 (5 bases). V dropped 3 bases and J dropped 2 bases, with 13 bases sitting between them. The V gene's germline CDR1 is SGHTA and CDR2 FQGNSA. This CDR3 has 15 amino acids. CDR3 region: CASSFGARANTEAFF. CDR3 in DNA: TGTGCCAGCAGCTTCGGGGCCCGGGCCAACACTGAAGCTTTCTTT.

V gene TRBV6-2 or TRBV6-3 combines with J gene TRBJ1-1; no clear D. Trimming removed 6 bases at V and 1 base at J, with 12 bases between. The CDR3 covers 14 residues. Germline V gives CDR1 MNHEY, CDR2 SVGEGT. This chain's CDR3 is CASSRYTANTEAFF. Here the CDR3 DNA reads TGTGCCAGCAGCCGTTATACGGCGAACACTGAAGCTTTCTTT.

Many counts were recorded for this clonotype. The gene calls are TRBV20-1 and TRBJ2-3, with 12 bases fitting TRBD2. This CDR3 spans 15 amino acids. The V segment lost 5 bases and the J segment 0 bases; nucleotides outside the gene matches: 3. Germline CDR1 DFQATT, CDR2 SNEGSKA (reference sequence). For the CDR3, the DNA is TGCAGTGCTTGGACTAGCGGGGCAAGCACAGATACGCAGTATTTT. Protein: CSAWTSGASTDTQYF.